This T cell receptor (beta chain) was recovered during a study of blood T cell repertoires in COVID-19. Overall study context: In each case, the material was cDNA or gDNA derived from T cells, B-cell-depleted T cells, or PBMCs.

Individuals aged 18 to 89 years were recruited from 20 to 25 US areas. In Cohort 3, a recovered donor had either two negative PCRs, clearance, or symptom resolution. CDR3 length: 12 amino acids. Trimming cost V 1 base and J 9 bases, with 9 bases left between them. In germline, CDR1 is SGHAT, CDR2 FQDESV (reference sequence). This table comes from immunoSEQ multiplex PCR, and its TCRdb copy is limited to in-frame clones, with some not included. The sample shows approximately 440,000 clones, 87% of them seen only once. This sequence originates from a woman between 18 and 29 years old who had recovered from COVID-19. The sequenced sample was PBMCs or T cells enriched from blood (not recorded which). The chain carries TRBV11-1 and TRBJ1-1; no firm D call. CDR3 in DNA: TGTGCCAGCAGCTTAGGGGCAGACCAAGCTTTCTTT. Translation gives CASSLGADQAFF. Supplemented by reference TRBV11-1 and TRBJ1-1, the full variable domain reads EAEVAQSPRYKITEKSQAVAFWCDPISGHATLYWYRQILGQGPELLVQFQDESVVDDSQLPKDRFSAERLKGVDSTLKIQPAELGDSAMYLCASSLGADQAFFGQGTRLTVV.